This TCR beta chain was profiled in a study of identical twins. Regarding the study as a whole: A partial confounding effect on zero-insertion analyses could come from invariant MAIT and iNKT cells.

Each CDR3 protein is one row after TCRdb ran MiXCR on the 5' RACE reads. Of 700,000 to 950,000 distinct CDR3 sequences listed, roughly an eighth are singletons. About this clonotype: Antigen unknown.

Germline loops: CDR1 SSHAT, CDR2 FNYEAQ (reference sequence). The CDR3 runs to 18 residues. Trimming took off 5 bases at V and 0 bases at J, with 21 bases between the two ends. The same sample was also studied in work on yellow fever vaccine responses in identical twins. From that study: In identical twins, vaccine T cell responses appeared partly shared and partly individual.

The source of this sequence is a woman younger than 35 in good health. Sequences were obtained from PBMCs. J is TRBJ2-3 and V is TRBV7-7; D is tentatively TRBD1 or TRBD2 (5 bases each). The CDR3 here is CASSQSLTPGPSTDTQYF. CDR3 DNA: TGTGCCAGCAGCCAATCCCTTACTCCGGGACCGAGCACAGATACGCAGTATTTT.